This T cell receptor beta chain stems from a study of cytomegalovirus exposure and HLA in healthy donors. Background on the study: Within the Caucasian-associated ancestry cluster were under 85% of the approximately 400 genotyped donors.

General study points: There were 150 or so TCR beta chains listed as cytomegalovirus-associated.

The PCR ran on 60 Vbeta and 13 Jbeta primers. Profiling relied on immunoSEQ multiplex PCR, and the TCRdb table lists in-frame clones only, not all of them. The sample includes tens of thousands of clones. Notes on this clone: The antigen is not known.

Losses at the gene ends were 8 bases for V and 2 bases for J; bases not matched to a gene: 10. Germline V lookup: CDR1 MDHEN, CDR2 SYDVKM. The CDR3 is made up of 15 amino acids. The chain recombines TRBV28 with TRBJ2-7, with 9 positions matching TRBD2. The source of this sequence is a woman aged 40 to 50 in good health and CMV-seronegative. The sample taken for sequencing was PBMCs. This CDR3 reads CASRLAGSLTYEQYF. In DNA form, the CDR3 reads TGTGCCAGCCGTCTAGCGGGGAGCCTGACCTACGAGCAGTACTTC.